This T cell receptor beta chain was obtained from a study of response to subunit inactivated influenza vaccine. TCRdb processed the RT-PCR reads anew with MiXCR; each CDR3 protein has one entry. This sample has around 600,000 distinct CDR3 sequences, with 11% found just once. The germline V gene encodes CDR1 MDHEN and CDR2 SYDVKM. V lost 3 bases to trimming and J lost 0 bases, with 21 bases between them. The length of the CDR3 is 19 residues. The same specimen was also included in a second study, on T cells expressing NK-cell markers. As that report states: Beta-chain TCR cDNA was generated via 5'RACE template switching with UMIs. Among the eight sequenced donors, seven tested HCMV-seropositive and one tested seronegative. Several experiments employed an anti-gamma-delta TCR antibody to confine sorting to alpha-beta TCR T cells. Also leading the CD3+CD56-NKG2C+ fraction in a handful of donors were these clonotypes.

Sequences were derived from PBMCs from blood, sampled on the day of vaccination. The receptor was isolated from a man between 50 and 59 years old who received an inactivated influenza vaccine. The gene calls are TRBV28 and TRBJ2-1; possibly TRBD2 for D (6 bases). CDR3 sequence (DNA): TGTGCCAGCAGTTTTGGCAGCTCGGGGGACCTGAGCTCCTACAATGAGCAGTTCTTC. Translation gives CASSFGSSGDLSSYNEQFF.